A single sample gave rise to the 20 T cell receptor beta chains below, sequenced in a study of cytomegalovirus exposure and HLA in healthy donors. PCR primers comprised 60 Vbeta and 13 Jbeta primers. TCRdb's copy holds only in-frame clones and misses some; the assay was immunoSEQ multiplex PCR. The sample has some 84,000 clones, and its top ten clones hold 0.45% to 0.7%. Sequenced sample: PBMCs. The source is a man in his fifties in good health and CMV-seronegative.

The CDR3 coding sequence is TGTGCCAGCAGTGAAGCTGGAGGGCATGGCTACACCTTC. It specifies CASSEAGGHGYTF. This chain links TRBV6-1 with TRBJ1-2; D is unresolved. V lost 0 bases and J 6 bases, leaving 8 bases between the germline ends. Germline CDR1 reads MNHNS; CDR2 reads SASEGT. The CDR3 is made up of 13 amino acids.

The gene calls are TRBV6-5 and TRBJ1-1; D is ambiguous. Germline V gene lookup returns CDR1 MNHEY and CDR2 SVGAGI. This CDR3 is 14 amino acids long. The germline V and J ends were trimmed by 7 bases and 0 bases, with 12 bases remaining between them. CDR3 protein: CASTRAPMNTEAFF. The CDR3 coding sequence is TGTGCCAGCACCCGAGCCCCTATGAACACTGAAGCTTTCTTT.

The J gene is TRBJ2-7, the V gene TRBV29-1; 9 bases are a match to TRBD1. The CDR3 contains 14 residues. After removal of 6 bases from V and 2 bases from J, the junction contained 8 bases not matched to a gene. The germline CDR1 and CDR2 sequences are SQVTM and ANQGSEA. The CDR3 coding sequence is TGCAGCGTCACGCCGGGACAGGGAACCTACGAGCAGTACTTC. It codes for CSVTPGQGTYEQYF.

The rearrangement joins TRBV4-3 to TRBJ1-5; no firm D call. The germline V and J ends were trimmed by 0 bases and 10 bases, with 10 bases remaining between them. Looked up from germline, CDR1 is LGHNA and CDR2 is YSLEER. The CDR3 extends over 13 amino acids. CDR3 sequence reads: CASSQDKGSPQHF. In nucleotides, the CDR3 is TGCGCCAGCAGCCAAGATAAAGGGAGTCCCCAGCATTTT.

This chain uses TRBV14 with TRBJ2-7; 13 bases fit TRBD2. The CDR3 sequence is 16 residues long. Germline V CDR1 and CDR2: SGHDN, FVKESK. The J segment lost 3 bases and the V segment lost 6 bases, leaving 8 bases of the junction unmatched. Here the CDR3 reads CASSKTSGGTYYEQYF. The DNA of the CDR3 is TGTGCCAGCAGTAAGACTAGCGGGGGGACCTACTACGAGCAGTACTTC.

The genes are TRBV19 and TRBJ1-5; D is possibly TRBD1 (5 bases). Trimming pared 3 bases from V and 7 bases from J, leaving 13 bases between. CDR3 length: 14 amino acids. Germline V gene sequence: CDR1 LNHDA, CDR2 SQIVND (reference sequence). This chain's CDR3 is CASSIPSRGQPQHF. In DNA form, the CDR3 reads TGTGCCAGTAGTATCCCCTCTCGGGGGCAGCCCCAGCATTTT.

The chain has TRBV28 and TRBJ1-5, with D uncertain. The germline V gene encodes CDR1 MDHEN and CDR2 SYDVKM. The CDR3 contains 15 residues. V was cut by 5 bases and J by 0 bases, with 11 bases left in between. CDR3 DNA: TGTGCCAGCAGTCCCATCAGACTTAGCAATCAGCCCCAGCATTTT. Amino acids: CASSPIRLSNQPQHF. Based on the CDR3 plus reference TRBV28 and TRBJ1-5, the full variable domain is DVKVTQSSRYLVKRTGEKVFLECVQDMDHENMFWYRQDPGLGLRLIYFSYDVKMKEKGDIPEGYSVSREKKERFSLILESASTNQTSMYLCASSPIRLSNQPQHFGDGTRLSIL.

The gene calls are TRBV28 and TRBJ2-7; D not certain. Trimming shortened V by 5 bases and J by 7 bases, and 12 bases separated the two germline ends. There are 12 residues in the CDR3. From germline, CDR1 is MDHEN and CDR2 SYDVKM. The CDR3 DNA reads as TGTGCCAGCAGTCACCTAGTTTGGGAGCAGTACTTC. This translates into CASSHLVWEQYF.

The chain uses TRBV7-3 and TRBJ2-1; 7 bases map to TRBD1. The V and J ends lost 4 bases and 2 bases, in that order; junction bases with no gene match: 2. The CDR3 is made up of 14 amino acids. Germline lookup yields CDR1 SGHTA and CDR2 FQGTGA. The CDR3 reads CASSSTGTYNEQFF. CDR3 in DNA: TGTGCCAGCAGCTCGACAGGGACCTACAATGAGCAGTTCTTC.

V is TRBV27 and J is TRBJ2-5; 7 bases map to TRBD1. The J call could be wrong; TRBJ2-7 is a better fit for the DNA end. The CDR3 has 12 residues. Germline CDR1 is MNHEY and CDR2 is SMNVEV (reference sequence). CDR3 sequence (DNA): TGTGCCAGCAGGGACAGGTCCTACGAGCAGTACTTC. Its translation is CASRDRSYEQYF.

The chain uses TRBV27 and TRBJ2-7; TRBD1 agrees at 8 bases. This CDR3 is built from 14 residues. Germline CDR1 reads MNHEY; CDR2 reads SMNVEV (reference sequence). The J segment lost 5 bases and the V segment lost 5 bases, leaving 8 bases of the junction unmatched. In nucleotides, the CDR3 is TGTGCCAGCAGTGTTAGACAGGGGCGGAACGAGCAGTACTTC. Encoded protein: CASSVRQGRNEQYF.

This chain links TRBV5-4 with TRBJ2-5; the match to TRBD2 covers 8 bases. This CDR3 comprises 16 residues. J gave up 1 base and V 0 bases, and 5 bases lay outside the gene matches. The germline V gene has CDR1 SGHNT and CDR2 YYREEE (reference sequence). The CDR3 loop is CASSLERGPTQETQYF. Written as DNA, the CDR3 is TGTGCCAGCAGCTTGGAGCGGGGGCCGACCCAAGAGACCCAGTACTTC.

The CDR3 loop reads CAAERASYSYEQYF. DNA of the CDR3: TGTGCCGCCGAGCGGGCCAGCTACAGTTACGAGCAGTACTTC. The gene calls are TRBV30 and TRBJ2-5; D perhaps matches TRBD2 (6 bases). With the DNA end fitting TRBJ2-7 better, the J assignment may be wrong. In germline, CDR1 is GTSNPN, CDR2 SVGIG (reference sequence). CDR3 size: 14 residues.

V and J are TRBV27 and TRBJ1-5, with TRBD1 as a possible D gene (5 bases). This CDR3 region has 17 residues. Germline V lookup: CDR1 MNHEY, CDR2 SMNVEV (reference sequence). V was trimmed by 2 bases and J by 3 bases, leaving 17 bases between them. Here the CDR3 DNA reads TGTGCCAGCAGTTTAACCGCAGGGCCCCTTAACAATCAGCCCCAGCATTTT. This translates into CASSLTAGPLNNQPQHF.

This CDR3 reads CASTPGQGNQPQHF. The CDR3 region has the DNA TGTGCCAGCACCCCGGGACAGGGGAATCAGCCCCAGCATTTT. The chain uses TRBV28 and TRBJ1-5, with 10 bases that match TRBD1. With V trimmed by 7 bases and J by 4 bases, 4 bases remained unmatched. This CDR3 has 14 residues. Germline lookup yields CDR1 MDHEN and CDR2 SYDVKM.

The CDR3 sequence: CASSVRGSSTYEQYF. The CDR3 nucleotides read TGTGCCAGCAGCGTGAGGGGGTCCTCCACCTACGAGCAGTACTTC. V is TRBV9 and J is TRBJ2-7; possible D gene TRBD1, 6 bases. The germline V gene has CDR1 SGDLS and CDR2 YYNGEE. V shed 2 bases and J shed 2 bases, with 14 bases lying between them. The CDR3 is made up of 15 amino acids.

The CDR3 coding sequence is TGTGCCAGCAGTTACTCGGGACTAGCGGGTTCCGGGGAGCTGTTTTTT. Protein: CASSYSGLAGSGELFF. J is TRBJ2-2 and V is TRBV6-6, with 12 positions matching TRBD2. Losses at the gene ends were 0 bases for V and 6 bases for J; bases not matched to a gene: 2. The CDR3 runs to 16 residues. Germline-derived CDR1 and CDR2 are MNHNY and SVGAGI (reference sequence).

The chain employs TRBV4-1 and TRBJ1-6; tentatively, D is TRBD1 (6 bases). Germline CDR1 reads MGHRA; CDR2 reads YSYEKL. Trimming took 2 bases from V and 5 from J, leaving 25 bases between them. The CDR3 loop spans 20 amino acids. The CDR3 nucleotides read TGCGCCAGCAGCCAATTTAACCCACCGGGACACCGACTGAATAATTCACCCCTCCACTTT. Translating gives CASSQFNPPGHRLNNSPLHF.

The chain links TRBV7-3 to TRBJ2-2; 7 bases map to TRBD1. The CDR3 runs to 15 residues. Germline V CDR1 and CDR2: SGHTA, FQGTGA. V lost 3 bases and J lost 4; bases outside the gene matches: 5. The CDR3 sequence: CASSFGPGGTGELFF. CDR3 bases: TGTGCCAGCAGCTTTGGGCCAGGGGGCACCGGGGAGCTGTTTTTT.

DNA of the CDR3: TGTGCCAGCAGCCAAGGTGCTAGCAGCTACAATGAGCAGTTCTTC. It specifies CASSQGASSYNEQFF. The chain couples TRBV9 to TRBJ2-1; the D gene is possibly TRBD2 (5 bases). V gave up 4 bases and J gave up 3 bases, with 14 bases separating them. Germline lookup yields CDR1 SGDLS and CDR2 YYNGEE. The CDR3 length is 15 residues.